This T cell receptor beta chain was retrieved from a study of T cell responses to AZD1222 COVID-19 vaccine. The study's findings and limits: At study baseline, merely several AZD1222 recipients were seropositive.

In the case of this clone: Its antigen is currently unknown.

Clones were sequenced by immunoSEQ multiplex PCR, and TCRdb holds only the in-frame ones, with some missing. Of about 76,000 clones listed, approximately 80% are singletons. V lost 3 bases and J 0 bases, leaving 12 bases between the germline ends. Germline V CDR1 and CDR2: MRHNA, SNTAGT. The CDR3 length is 16 residues. This chain joins TRBV6-4 and TRBJ1-5; D call uncertain. Sequencing was performed on peripheral blood, taken 28 days after the second dose of the MenACWY control vaccine. This receptor was identified in an adult who received the MenACWY meningococcal vaccine as a control. The CDR3 nucleotides read TGTGCCAGCAGTGATCGCACGCCCTATAGCAATCAGCCCCAGCATTTT. Translation: CASSDRTPYSNQPQHF.